The 5 T cell receptor beta chains below all came from one sample that was sequenced in a study of blood T cell repertoires in COVID-19. Libraries were prepared by immunoSEQ multiplex PCR; TCRdb keeps only in-frame clonotypes and omits some of them. This table has 200,000 to 250,000 clones, roughly four fifths appearing once. Sequenced material: PBMCs or T cells enriched from blood (not recorded which). These receptor sequences come from a man aged 60 to 75 who had recovered from COVID-19.

The genes are TRBV18 and TRBJ1-1, with D maybe TRBD1 (5 bases). In germline, CDR1 is KGHSH, CDR2 LQKENI. The CDR3 consists of 14 residues. Deletions cut 4 bases from V and 0 bases from J, with 9 bases between. The CDR3 protein is CASSHPGLNTEAFF. The CDR3 DNA is TGTGCCAGCTCACATCCAGGGTTGAACACTGAAGCTTTCTTT.

The rearrangement links TRBV15 to TRBJ2-1, with a tentative D call TRBD2 (6 bases). The V end was cut by 0 bases, the J end by 4 bases, with 16 bases between. The CDR3 is 17 amino acids. Germline CDR1 LNHNV, CDR2 YYDKDF (reference sequence). The CDR3 loop reads CATSREGSGVLYNEQFF. The CDR3 nucleotides read TGTGCCACCAGCAGAGAAGGTTCGGGGGTCTTATACAATGAGCAGTTCTTC.

This clone has only one observation. In nucleotides, the CDR3 is TGTGCCAGCAGCCCGGCGGGGAGAAATCAGCCCCAGCATTTT. Translating it yields CASSPAGRNQPQHF. The V call is TRBV28, the J call TRBJ1-5, with no clear D. Looked up from germline, CDR1 is MDHEN and CDR2 is SYDVKM. This CDR3 spans 14 amino acids. V was clipped by 6 bases and J by 4 bases, with 13 bases between them.

V gene TRBV27 combines with J gene TRBJ1-3; possibly TRBD1 for D (5 bases). The CDR3 consists of 16 residues. The V end was cut by 4 bases, the J end by 0 bases, with 13 bases between. Germline-derived CDR1 and CDR2 are MNHEY and SMNVEV (reference sequence). The CDR3 region is CASSSTQDLSGNTIYF. CDR3 bases: TGTGCCAGCAGTTCCACACAGGATCTCTCTGGAAACACCATATATTTT.

In this sample, this clone turned up many times. The chain joins TRBV2 to TRBJ1-3; tentatively, D is TRBD1 (5 bases). Deletions cut 7 bases from V and 0 bases from J, with 19 bases between. This CDR3 spans 17 amino acids. The germline CDR1 and CDR2 sequences are SNHLY and FYNNEI. The CDR3 here is CASIRNWGGLSGNTIYF. As DNA, the CDR3 is TGTGCCAGCATCCGAAATTGGGGGGGACTCTCTGGAAACACCATATATTTT.